What follows describes a single TCR beta chain. Its antigen is still unknown. Clones were sequenced by immunoSEQ multiplex PCR, and TCRdb holds only the in-frame ones, with some missing. Among around 350,000 clones listed, around 70% were seen once. The data derive from a study of shared clonotypes between healthy human individuals. Study-wide results and limits: Between a handful of donors, naive CD4 clonotypes were shared at a level of about 5%. Few donors limited the genetic and exposure-history diversity represented.

The CDR3 is 15 amino acids. Per germline, CDR1 SGHVS and CDR2 FQNEAQ. Trimming removed 3 bases at V and 3 bases at J, with 12 bases between. The chain has TRBV7-8 and TRBJ1-5, with D unclear. The sequencing sample was made of memory CD4+ T cells sorted from blood. Indicated subset: CD45RA-negative fraction. This TCR was sampled from a man aged 25 to 40 in good health. DNA of the CDR3: TGTGCCAGCAGCTTCACTCACGTTCCCAATCAGCCCCAGCATTTT. It encodes CASSFTHVPNQPQHF.